Listed below are T cell receptor beta chains from one sample, sequenced in a study of blood T cell repertoires in COVID-19. The table came from immunoSEQ multiplex PCR; TCRdb's copy has only in-frame clones and leaves some out. The sample lists 100,000 or so clones, 85% to 90% occurring once. Sequencing used peripheral blood. The receptor set was obtained from a woman older than 75 with acute or convalescent COVID-19. Both conserved end residues are part of each CDR3. The D gene is left open where the match is weak. Size is stated for part of the rows, as once, few or many counts, or as a class when the clone is expanded.

J gene	V gene	D gene	clone size	CDR3 protein	CDR3 DNA
TRBJ1-6	TRBV28	TRBD1	.	CASRQTGDGSPLHF	TGTGCCAGCAGGCAGACAGGGGATGGTTCACCCCTCCACTTT
TRBJ1-6	TRBV30	TRBD1	.	CAWTTGENSPLHF	TGTGCCTGGACAACAGGGGAGAATTCACCCCTCCACTTT
TRBJ2-5	TRBV6-2/TRBV6-3	.	.	CASSYVATGAGGETQYF	TGTGCCAGCAGTTATGTGGCGACCGGGGCTGGGGGGGAGACCCAGTACTTC
TRBJ2-7	TRBV5-1	.	once	CASSLEGTRTAYEQYF	TGCGCCAGCAGCTTGGAAGGGACTCGAACAGCCTACGAGCAGTACTTC
TRBJ1-1	TRBV19	TRBD1	.	CASSDRGNTEAFF	TGTGCCAGTAGTGACAGGGGGAACACTGAAGCTTTCTTT
TRBJ1-1	TRBV21-1	.	.	CASSPRGTGAFF	TGTGCCAGCAGCCCGAGGGGGACAGGAGCTTTCTTT
TRBJ1-6	TRBV4-1	.	.	CASSQYEDSPLHF	TGCGCCAGCAGCCAGTACGAGGATTCACCCCTCCACTTT
TRBJ1-1	TRBV10-3	.	.	CAISESMGLLEAFF	TGTGCCATCAGTGAGTCGATGGGGCTACTTGAAGCTTTCTTT
TRBJ2-3	TRBV6-5	.	.	CASSRLRVTDTQYF	TGTGCCAGCAGTCGACTTCGAGTCACAGATACGCAGTATTTT
TRBJ2-5	TRBV2	TRBD1	.	CASCRDRNQETQYF	TGTGCCAGTTGTAGGGACAGGAACCAAGAGACCCAGTACTTC
TRBJ1-1	TRBV27	TRBD1	.	CASSMTGGLSEAFF	TGTGCCAGCAGTATGACAGGGGGGTTGTCTGAAGCTTTCTTT
TRBJ1-2	TRBV10-3	TRBD1	.	CAIGPGGQGARGYTF	TGTGCCATCGGCCCAGGGGGACAGGGGGCGCGTGGCTACACCTTC
TRBJ1-2	TRBV12-3/TRBV12-4	TRBD1	.	CASSRQGNYGYTF	TGTGCCAGCAGCCGACAGGGAAACTATGGCTACACCTTC
TRBJ2-5	TRBV7-6	TRBD1	.	CASSRDRGRQETQYF	TGTGCCAGCAGCCGCGACAGGGGCCGCCAAGAGACCCAGTACTTC
TRBJ1-1	TRBV15	.	.	CATSTSSGVAFF	TGTGCCACCAGCACCTCATCGGGGGTAGCTTTCTTT
TRBJ1-2	TRBV18	.	once	CASSPPGRQYSNYGYTF	TGTGCCAGCTCACCACCGGGCAGACAATACTCTAACTATGGCTACACCTTC
TRBJ2-7	TRBV29-1	TRBD2	.	CSVAGGEGTYEQYF	TGCAGCGTTGCTGGCGGGGAGGGGACCTACGAGCAGTACTTC
TRBJ2-3	TRBV11-2	.	.	CASSLWDSRGDTQYF	TGTGCCAGCAGCCTGTGGGACTCCCGGGGAGATACGCAGTATTTT
TRBJ2-7	TRBV28	.	.	CASSLRRGGYEQYF	TGTGCCAGCAGTTTGCGCAGGGGCGGGTACGAGCAGTACTTC
TRBJ2-1	TRBV5-1	TRBD1	.	CASSRPGTGGANEQFF	TGCGCCAGCAGCCGCCCCGGGACAGGGGGCGCCAATGAGCAGTTCTTC
TRBJ2-1	TRBV27	.	.	CASSLRGSYNEQFF	TGTGCCAGCAGTCTCCGGGGCTCCTACAATGAGCAGTTCTTC
TRBJ2-3	TRBV3-1/TRBV3-2	TRBD2	.	CASSQPSGGDTQYF	TGTGCCAGCAGCCAACCTAGCGGGGGGGATACGCAGTATTTT
TRBJ2-7	TRBV5-1	.	.	CASSLAGGRGTYEQYF	TGCGCCAGCAGCTTGGCCGGAGGGCGGGGTACCTACGAGCAGTACTTC
TRBJ1-4	TRBV6-5	TRBD1	once	CASSSGTGSEKLFF	TGTGCCAGCAGTTCCGGGACAGGGTCTGAAAAACTGTTTTTT
TRBJ1-2	TRBV28	TRBD1	.	CASSTNRGRGGYTF	TGTGCCAGCAGTACTAACAGGGGACGCGGTGGCTACACCTTC
TRBJ1-1	TRBV5-6	.	.	CASSLVTSPELSEAFF	TGTGCCAGCAGCTTAGTAACGTCCCCCGAGTTATCTGAAGCTTTCTTT
TRBJ2-3	TRBV7-3	TRBD2	.	CASTLGGTTTDTQYF	TGTGCCAGCACCCTGGGGGGGACTACGACAGATACGCAGTATTTT
TRBJ1-1	TRBV27	.	.	CASRHGQNTEAFF	TGTGCCAGCAGACACGGACAGAACACTGAAGCTTTCTTT
TRBJ2-7	TRBV30	.	.	CAWSQDNSYEQYF	TGTGCCTGGAGTCAAGACAACTCCTACGAGCAGTACTTC
TRBJ1-4	TRBV12-3/TRBV12-4	.	.	CASSTGEKLFF	TGTGCCAGCAGTACCGGGGAAAAACTGTTTTTT
TRBJ2-3	TRBV5-1	TRBD2	.	CASSLRGGRTDTQYF	TGCGCCAGCAGCTTACGGGGGGGCCGAACAGATACGCAGTATTTT
TRBJ2-5	TRBV21-1	.	.	CASSLPGEEETQYF	TGTGCCAGCAGCCTACCGGGGGAGGAAGAGACCCAGTACTTC
TRBJ1-2	TRBV18	TRBD1	.	CASSLRRDRGNYGYTF	TGTGCCAGCTCACTCCGCCGGGACAGGGGAAACTATGGCTACACCTTC
TRBJ2-5	TRBV5-1	.	.	CASSLSAGSQETQYF	TGCGCCAGCAGCTTGTCGGCAGGGTCCCAAGAGACCCAGTACTTC
TRBJ2-4	TRBV7-8	TRBD1	few	CASSPPLRDSKNIQYF	TGTGCCAGCAGCCCCCCCCTCCGGGACAGCAAAAACATTCAGTACTTC
TRBJ2-1	TRBV3-1/TRBV3-2	.	.	CASSHRGEQFF	TGTGCCAGCAGCCACCGAGGTGAGCAGTTCTTC
TRBJ1-2	TRBV6-5	.	.	CASSYATGLYGYTF	TGTGCCAGCAGTTACGCTACAGGGCTCTATGGCTACACCTTC
TRBJ1-2	TRBV6-5	.	.	CASSYLQGSYGYTF	TGTGCCAGCAGTTACCTTCAGGGGTCCTATGGCTACACCTTC
TRBJ2-1	TRBV9	TRBD2	.	CASSLRGGALSYNEQFF	TGTGCCAGCAGCCTGCGGGGAGGGGCACTGTCCTACAATGAGCAGTTCTTC
TRBJ2-2	TRBV18	.	.	CASSPPGSGELFF	TGTGCCAGCTCACCGCCCGGGTCCGGGGAGCTGTTTTTT
TRBJ1-5	TRBV2	TRBD1	.	CASSGQGAQPQHF	TGTGCCAGCAGTGGACAGGGCGCTCAGCCCCAGCATTTT
TRBJ2-7	TRBV28	TRBD1	.	CASLRTGRAYEQYF	TGTGCCAGCCTGCGGACAGGGCGAGCCTACGAGCAGTACTTC
TRBJ2-5	TRBV7-9	TRBD2	.	CASSASGQETQYF	TGTGCCAGCAGCGCTAGCGGACAAGAGACCCAGTACTTC
TRBJ1-2	TRBV6-6	TRBD1	.	CASRRGQDGYTF	TGTGCCAGCAGGAGGGGGCAGGATGGCTACACCTTC
TRBJ1-6	TRBV4-3	TRBD1	.	CASSPSTGGRSPLHF	TGCGCCAGCAGCCCCTCGACAGGGGGCCGTTCACCCCTCCACTTT
TRBJ1-3	TRBV7-2	TRBD1	.	CASSLGDRGNTIYF	TGTGCCAGCAGCTTAGGGGACAGGGGGAACACCATATATTTT
TRBJ2-3	TRBV30	TRBD2	few	CAWSKGTSGGLSTDTQYF	TGTGCCTGGAGTAAAGGGACTAGCGGGGGGCTTAGCACAGATACGCAGTATTTT
TRBJ1-5	TRBV19	TRBD1	.	CASSGPGQGYNQPQHF	TGTGCCAGTAGCGGACCGGGACAGGGTTACAATCAGCCCCAGCATTTT
TRBJ2-2	TRBV6-1	.	.	CASSEVTRNTGELFF	TGTGCCAGCAGTGAAGTGACAAGGAACACCGGGGAGCTGTTTTTT
TRBJ2-1	TRBV19	TRBD2	.	CASSIVGRGGYNEQFF	TGTGCCAGTAGTATTGTTGGGCGGGGGGGCTACAATGAGCAGTTCTTC